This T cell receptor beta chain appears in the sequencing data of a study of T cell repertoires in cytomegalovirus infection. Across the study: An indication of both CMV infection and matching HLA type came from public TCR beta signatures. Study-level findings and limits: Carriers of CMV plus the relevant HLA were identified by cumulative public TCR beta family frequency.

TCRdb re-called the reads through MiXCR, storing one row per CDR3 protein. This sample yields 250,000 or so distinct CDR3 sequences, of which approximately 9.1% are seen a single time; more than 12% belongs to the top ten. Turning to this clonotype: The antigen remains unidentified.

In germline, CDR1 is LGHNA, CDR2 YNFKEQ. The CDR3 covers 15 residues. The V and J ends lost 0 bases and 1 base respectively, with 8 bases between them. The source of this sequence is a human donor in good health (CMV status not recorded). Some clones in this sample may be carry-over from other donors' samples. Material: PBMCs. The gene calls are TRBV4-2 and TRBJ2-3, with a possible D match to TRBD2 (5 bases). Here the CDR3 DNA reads TGTGCCAGCAGCCAAGATTACGGGGGCACAGATACGCAGTATTTT. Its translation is CASSQDYGGTDTQYF.